This T cell receptor (beta chain) was retrieved from a study of T-cell reconstitution after alpha-beta-depleted transplantation in children. With respect to this clonotype: The antigen remains undetermined.

The ends lost 6 bases at V and 2 bases at J; junction bases unmatched: 6. The CDR3 has 14 amino acids. Germline loops: CDR1 MNHNS, CDR2 SASEGT. The authors prepared the TCRbeta library with unique molecular identifiers. TCRdb passed the PCR reads through MiXCR, listing each CDR3 protein once. Found here are some 450,000 distinct CDR3 sequences, approximately 42% of them singletons; the top ten hold 27%. Study-level results: Reportedly, roughly two months post-transplant, alpha-beta T cells arose from several hundred expanded graft clones. T-cell numbers and diversity, one year after transplant, stemmed largely from T cells that were newly produced. It was surviving recipient T cells and thymic progenitors that gave some patients high TCRbeta diversity at day 60.

J is TRBJ2-5 and V is TRBV6-1; 7 nucleotides agree with TRBD2. This clonotype was obtained from a girl under 10 years old with aplastic anemia, due to receive a stem cell transplant. Sequenced here: PBMCs, sampled before TCRalphabeta/CD19-depleted stem cell transplant. The CDR3 reads CASSPAGEQETQYF. Here the CDR3 DNA reads TGTGCCAGCAGCCCGGCGGGAGAACAAGAGACCCAGTACTTC.